The entry below describes one TCR beta chain. PCR amplification relied on 60 Vbeta primers (plus 13 Jbeta primers). Produced via immunoSEQ multiplex PCR; TCRdb's table is partial and in-frame only. The data hold 200,000 to 300,000 clones, with 70% to 90% observed a single time. Germline CDR1 is SGDLS and CDR2 is YYNGEE. The CDR3 has 18 residues. Trimming took 2 bases from V and 6 from J, leaving 24 bases between them. The record originates from a study of cytomegalovirus exposure and HLA in healthy donors. V is TRBV9 and J is TRBJ2-1; D might be TRBD2 (6 bases). The material sequenced was PBMCs. The TCR was taken from a girl aged 2 to 9 in good health and CMV-seronegative. The CDR3 reads CASSVNLRGLDPSNEQFF. CDR3 DNA sequence: TGTGCCAGCAGCGTTAACCTCCGGGGACTCGACCCTAGCAATGAGCAGTTCTTC.